This T cell receptor (beta chain) appears in the sequencing data of a study of OX40 agonist ivuxolimab in advanced cancers. The length of the CDR3 is 13 residues. Germline V gives CDR1 MGHRA, CDR2 YSYEKL. Deletions cut 4 bases from V and 4 bases from J, with 9 bases between. The protocol was immunoSEQ multiplex PCR, while the TCRdb copy is restricted to in-frame clones and leaves out a portion. This sample carries about 47,000 clones, about 88% of them seen once, and the ten largest clones take 13% to 15%. Systemic immunosuppression or autoimmune disease history was grounds to exclude patients. Details on this clone: Its antigen remains unknown.

Study-wide results and caveats: Both CD4+ and CD8+ T cell populations in blood had undergone clonal expansion by week 6 at 0.1 to 3.0 mg/kg. The average count of expanded clones was higher among CD8+ T cells than among CD4+.

The material was CD4+ or CD8+ T cells sorted from blood, obtained in a trial of the OX40 agonist ivuxolimab. This receptor was obtained from an adult with an advanced solid tumor such as melanoma, head and neck, liver or kidney cancer. The J gene is TRBJ2-3, the V gene TRBV4-1; TRBD1 might be the D (6 bases). CDR3 protein: CASSRNRADTQYF. CDR3 coding DNA: TGCGCCAGCAGCCGAAACAGGGCAGATACGCAGTATTTT.